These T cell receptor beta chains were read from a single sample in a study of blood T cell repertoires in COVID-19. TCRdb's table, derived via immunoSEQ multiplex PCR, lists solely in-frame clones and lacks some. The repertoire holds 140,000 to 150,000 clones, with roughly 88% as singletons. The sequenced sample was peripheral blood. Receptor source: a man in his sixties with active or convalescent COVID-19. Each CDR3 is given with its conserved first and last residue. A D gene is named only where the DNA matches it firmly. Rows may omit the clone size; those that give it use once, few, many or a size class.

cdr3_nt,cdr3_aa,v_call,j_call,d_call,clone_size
TGCGCCAGCAGCCCGGACAGGGGATCGGAGACCCAGTACTTC,CASSPDRGSETQYF,TRBV5-1,TRBJ2-5,TRBD1,NA
TGTGCCAGCAGTTACCCAGTAGCGGGAGTGGGACAAGAGACCCAGTACTTC,CASSYPVAGVGQETQYF,TRBV6-2/TRBV6-3,TRBJ2-5,TRBD2,NA
TGTGCCAGCAGCCCCCGCCGACAGGGGGCTTATGGAAACACCATATATTTT,CASSPRRQGAYGNTIYF,TRBV7-9,TRBJ1-3,TRBD1,NA
TGTGCCAGCAGTTTTCTGTCTATGAACACTGAAGCTTTCTTT,CASSFLSMNTEAFF,TRBV28,TRBJ1-1,NA,NA
TGTGCCAGCAGCCAAAAGACAGGACCTCCGAGTGAGCAGTACTTC,CASSQKTGPPSEQYF,TRBV5-4,TRBJ2-7,NA,NA
TGTGCCAGCAGCTTAGTCGGGACTAGCGGGAACGCAGATACGCAGTATTTT,CASSLVGTSGNADTQYF,TRBV7-9,TRBJ2-3,TRBD2,NA
TGTGCCAGCAGCTTATACTCTGCAGGGGAGACCCAGTACTTC,CASSLYSAGETQYF,TRBV7-9,TRBJ2-5,NA,NA
TGTGCCAGCAGCTCTCCGGGACTAGCGGGTGGACTGTACGAGCAGTACTTC,CASSSPGLAGGLYEQYF,TRBV7-2,TRBJ2-7,TRBD2,once
TGTGCCAGCAGCGTAGGATCCGGCAGGCAAAACATTCAGTACTTC,CASSVGSGRQNIQYF,TRBV9,TRBJ2-4,NA,NA
TGTGCCAGCAGCTTTAAGGGGGCAGGCAATGAGCAGTTCTTC,CASSFKGAGNEQFF,TRBV5-4,TRBJ2-1,TRBD1,NA
TGTGCCAGCAGCTCGGCGCTGAGGGAGACCCAGTACTTC,CASSSALRETQYF,TRBV5-6,TRBJ2-5,NA,NA
TGTGCCAGCTCACCCAACAGCAATAGCAATCAGCCCCAGCATTTT,CASSPNSNSNQPQHF,TRBV18,TRBJ1-5,NA,NA
TGTGCCAGCAGCCGCCCCGGGACAGCTAAAACCGGGGAGCTGTTTTTT,CASSRPGTAKTGELFF,TRBV11-1,TRBJ2-2,TRBD1,NA
TGTGCCAGCAGCCGTAGGACTAGCGGGTTTTTTGATGAGCAGTTCTTC,CASSRRTSGFFDEQFF,TRBV7-2,TRBJ2-1,TRBD2,NA
TGCAGCGTTGAGACAGGGGTTAATGAAAAACTGTTTTTT,CSVETGVNEKLFF,TRBV29-1,TRBJ1-4,TRBD1,NA
TGTGCCAGCAGCTTGGGGACAGGGGCCTACAATGAGCAGTTCTTC,CASSLGTGAYNEQFF,TRBV11-3,TRBJ2-1,TRBD1,NA
TGTGCCAGCAGCTTACCCGGGGTCTCCACTGAAGCTTTCTTT,CASSLPGVSTEAFF,TRBV11-2,TRBJ1-1,NA,NA
TGTGCCAGCAGTTCGACAGGGGGCCTTGGCTACACCTTC,CASSSTGGLGYTF,TRBV2,TRBJ1-2,TRBD1,NA
TGCAGCGTGGACAGGGGGCTTGGCTATGAGCAGTTCTTC,CSVDRGLGYEQFF,TRBV29-1,TRBJ2-1,TRBD1,NA
TGTGCCAGCAGTCCGGACAGGGGGCTGTCGGGGGAGCTGTTTTTT,CASSPDRGLSGELFF,TRBV2,TRBJ2-2,TRBD1,NA